This TCR beta chain was observed in a study of identical twins. A word on this clonotype: Its cognate antigen is unknown.

TCRdb called the 5' RACE reads again in MiXCR, with one record for every CDR3 protein. The sample lists about 220,000 distinct CDR3 sequences, 6.5% to 9% occurring once. Overall study results and limits: Weaker excess sharing between twins was seen in beta out-of-frame sequences. Twin sharing of out-of-frame TCR alpha was underestimated by models in monozygotic pairs. An excess of low generation probability was shown by twin-shared out-of-frame alpha sequences.

From germline, CDR1 is MNHNS and CDR2 SASEGT. The trim removed 6 bases at V and 1 base at J, leaving 6 bases unmatched. The CDR3 runs to 15 residues. The same sample was also studied in work on yellow fever vaccine responses in identical twins. Per that study: Each twin's T cell response to the vaccine was reported to look partly convergent and partly personalized.

The sequencing input was CD8+ T cells sorted from blood. This receptor was obtained from a woman under 30 in good health. This chain links TRBV6-1 with TRBJ2-3; TRBD1 matches 8 bases. The CDR3 DNA follows: TGTGCCAGCAGGGACTACAGGGGGGGCACAGATACGCAGTATTTT. Amino acids: CASRDYRGGTDTQYF.